One sample yielded the 32 T cell receptor beta chains listed below, sequenced in a study of identifying expanded T cells in peripheral blood. Some clones are missing from TCRdb's copy, which holds only in-frame ones; the method was immunoSEQ multiplex PCR. This sample has 100,000 to 150,000 clones; approximately 86% occur once, and the top ten carry approximately 8.9%. Sequencing used blood. Every receptor here comes from a person aged 18-70 years in good health.

The table lists this clone with a count of one. The chain uses TRBV7-9 and TRBJ2-1; TRBD1 matches at 9 bases. The V segment lost 1 base and the J segment 9 bases; nucleotides outside the gene matches: 7. The CDR3 loop spans 15 amino acids. Germline assignment: CDR1 SEHNR and CDR2 FQNEAQ (reference sequence). CDR3 sequence: CASSLEGTGRVEQFF. The DNA for the CDR3 is TGTGCCAGCAGCTTAGAAGGGACAGGGAGGGTTGAGCAGTTCTTC.

This rearrangement joins TRBV5-3 to TRBJ1-5, with D possibly matching TRBD1 (5 bases). TRBV5-3 counts as an open reading frame of uncertain function. CDR3 length: 15 amino acids. The germline V and J ends were trimmed by 0 bases and 5 bases, with 12 bases remaining between them. CDR3 bases: TGTGCCAGAAGCTTGGAGGGGCGACACCATCAGCCCCAGCATTTT. Translation: CARSLEGRHHQPQHF.

This clone was found a few times. CDR3 bases: TGTGCCAGCACCCTAACGGTAGCTTTGAACTATGGCTACACCTTC. This gives the protein CASTLTVALNYGYTF. The chain joins TRBV6-5 to TRBJ1-2; no firm D call. The germline V and J ends were trimmed by 7 bases and 2 bases, with 17 bases remaining between them. Germline-derived CDR1 and CDR2 are MNHEY and SVGAGI. CDR3 length: 15 residues.

This chain uses TRBV28 with TRBJ1-1, with a tentative D call TRBD1 (6 bases). Germline V gene lookup returns CDR1 MDHEN and CDR2 SYDVKM. CDR3 size: 13 residues. V gave up 8 bases and J gave up 2 bases, with 12 bases separating them. The CDR3 DNA reads as TGTGCCAGCGGGGGGGCCATCAACACTGAAGCTTTCTTT. This encodes CASGGAINTEAFF.

CDR3 coding DNA: TGTGCCAGCAGCTTAGATCAATTGGGTCTGCCCCAGCATTTT. Amino acid sequence: CASSLDQLGLPQHF. V and J are TRBV7-2 and TRBJ1-5; D is unresolved. Per germline, CDR1 SGHTA and CDR2 FQGNSA. This CDR3 contains 14 residues. With 1 base removed from V and 9 bases from J, the gap between germline ends came to 13 bases.

The chain combines TRBV28 with TRBJ1-4, with D unclear. Germline V gene data show CDR1 as MDHEN and CDR2 as SYDVKM. Between the trimmed V and J ends, which lost 2 bases and 3 bases, there was a span of 7 bases. This CDR3 is built from 14 residues. CDR3 DNA sequence: TGTGCCAGCAGTTTAAGACTCCCTAATGAAAAACTGTTTTTT. It specifies CASSLRLPNEKLFF.

This clone has a single count. The chain recombines TRBV4-3 with TRBJ1-2, with 10 bases fitting TRBD1. The germline V gene encodes CDR1 LGHNA and CDR2 YSLEER. Losses at the gene ends were 5 bases for V and 7 bases for J; bases not matched to a gene: 10. The CDR3 covers 15 residues. The CDR3 is CASSFRQGARPGYTF. CDR3 DNA: TGCGCCAGCAGCTTCAGACAGGGGGCCCGCCCTGGCTACACCTTC.

This chain joins TRBV27 and TRBJ2-3; 8 nucleotides match TRBD2. V gave up 2 bases and J gave up 2 bases; unmatched junction bases: 6. CDR1 is MNHEY, CDR2 SMNVEV, per germline (reference sequence). The CDR3 totals 16 residues. The CDR3 here is CASSLVSGSYTDTQYF. CDR3 bases: TGTGCCAGCAGTTTAGTAAGCGGGAGCTACACAGATACGCAGTATTTT.

J is TRBJ2-1 and V is TRBV19; D could derive from TRBD1 or TRBD2 (5 bases each). This CDR3 region has 14 residues. Germline loops: CDR1 LNHDA, CDR2 SQIVND (reference sequence). V shed 6 bases and J shed 0 bases, with 9 bases lying between them. For the CDR3, the DNA is TGTGCCAGTAGCGGGACCTTCTCCTACAATGAGCAGTTCTTC. It is translated as CASSGTFSYNEQFF.

This CDR3 is CASSERQALGTEAFF. CDR3 DNA sequence: TGCGCCAGCAGTGAGCGACAGGCCCTGGGTACCGAAGCTTTCTTT. The V gene is TRBV10-2, the J gene TRBJ1-1, with a weak D call TRBD1 (6 bases). Germline loops: CDR1 WSHSY, CDR2 SAAADI. Trimming left V 2 bases short and J 8 bases short, with 18 bases between. The CDR3 sequence is 15 residues long.

In its sample, this clone was seen once. The chain links TRBV5-4 to TRBJ2-3; 13 nucleotides line up with TRBD2. J was trimmed by 3 bases and V by 4 bases; bases with no gene match: 2. Germline V gene sequence: CDR1 SGHNT, CDR2 YYREEE (reference sequence). The CDR3 has 15 residues. CDR3 nucleotide sequence: TGTGCCAGCAGCCCGGGACTAGCGGGAACAGATACGCAGTATTTT. Protein product: CASSPGLAGTDTQYF.

The chain is built from TRBV28 and TRBJ1-1; the D is unclear. Germline V gene lookup returns CDR1 MDHEN and CDR2 SYDVKM. With 3 bases removed from V and 4 bases from J, the gap between germline ends came to 3 bases. This CDR3 is 11 amino acids long. CDR3 in amino acids: CASSLSTEAFF. As DNA, the CDR3 is TGTGCCAGCAGTTTGAGCACTGAAGCTTTCTTT.

The chain employs TRBV4-2 and TRBJ2-2; 11 nucleotides line up with TRBD2. The length of the CDR3 is 17 residues. The J segment lost 7 bases and the V segment lost 0 bases, leaving 7 bases of the junction unmatched. Germline values: CDR1 LGHNA, CDR2 YNFKEQ. The CDR3 DNA is TGTGCCAGCAGCCAAGAGGCGGTAGCGGGGGGGCACGGGGAGCTGTTTTTT. As protein: CASSQEAVAGGHGELFF.

V gene TRBV7-9 combines with J gene TRBJ1-6; TRBD1 matches at 7 bases. V was pared by 5 bases and J by 10 bases, with 11 bases of the junction left unmatched. The germline V gene has CDR1 SEHNR and CDR2 FQNEAQ (reference sequence). The length of the CDR3 is 15 residues. For the CDR3, the DNA is TGTGCCAGCAGCCCCGGGGAGGGGGCGGAATCACCCCTCCACTTT. Its protein product is CASSPGEGAESPLHF.

This clone appeared a single time. The chain joins TRBV10-3 to TRBJ2-3, with 10 positions matching TRBD1. There are 15 residues in the CDR3. V trimming: 6 bases; J trimming: 2 bases; junction bases outside the gene matches: 5. The germline V gene has CDR1 ENHRY and CDR2 SYGVKD. CDR3 sequence (DNA): TGTGCCATCAGGGGACAGGGGACGACCACAGATACGCAGTATTTT. Its protein is CAIRGQGTTTDTQYF.

The J gene is TRBJ1-1, the V gene TRBV4-3; D uncertain. The V gene's germline CDR1 is LGHNA and CDR2 YSLEER. This CDR3 has 16 residues. Trimming stripped 0 bases from V and 1 base from J, with 12 bases between. The DNA of the CDR3 is TGCGCCAGCAGCCAAGATAGTAGTCTTTCGAACACTGAAGCTTTCTTT. Its protein is CASSQDSSLSNTEAFF.

J is TRBJ2-6 and V is TRBV19; 7 bases are a match to TRBD1. V shed 8 bases, J shed 2 bases, and the junction held 6 bases outside the gene matches. Germline-derived CDR1 and CDR2 are LNHDA and SQIVND (reference sequence). This CDR3 region has 15 residues. The CDR3 sequence: CASRHDRAGANVLTF. Here the CDR3 DNA reads TGTGCCAGTCGCCACGACAGGGCTGGGGCCAACGTCCTGACTTTC.

The chain carries TRBV7-9 and TRBJ1-1; a weak D match, TRBD1 (6 bases). Germline CDR1 reads SEHNR; CDR2 reads FQNEAQ (reference sequence). The CDR3 extends over 13 amino acids. The germline V and J ends were trimmed by 0 bases and 8 bases, with 10 bases remaining between them. CDR3 in DNA: TGTGCCAGCAGCTTAGCGGGGGGCGCCGAAGCTTTCTTT. Translated: CASSLAGGAEAFF.

This clone appeared once. The chain combines TRBV28 with TRBJ2-1; D may be TRBD1 (6 bases). The CDR3 has 14 amino acids. Deletions cut 4 bases from V and 8 bases from J, with 15 bases between. CDR1 and CDR2 (germline): MDHEN, SYDVKM. CDR3 nucleotide sequence: TGTGCCAGCAGTTCCGGACAGTCGGTCCATGAGCAGTTCTTC. It translates to CASSSGQSVHEQFF.

This chain links TRBV4-2 with TRBJ1-2, with a possible D match to TRBD1 (6 bases). CDR1 LGHNA and CDR2 YNFKEQ come from the germline V gene. Trimming left V 4 bases short and J 8 bases short, with 11 bases between. CDR3 length: 12 residues. For the CDR3, the DNA is TGTGCCAGCAGCCTACAGGGATTCGGCTACACCTTC. Translation gives CASSLQGFGYTF.

The chain carries TRBV18 and TRBJ2-5; weak D call: TRBD2 (6 bases). With 3 bases removed from V and 6 bases from J, the gap between germline ends came to 8 bases. The CDR3 has 12 amino acids. Per germline, CDR1 KGHSH and CDR2 LQKENI. CDR3 protein: CASSPEGQTQYF. CDR3 nucleotides: TGTGCCAGCTCACCGGAGGGGCAGACCCAGTACTTC.

The V and J genes are TRBV19 and TRBJ2-7, with TRBD1 identical over 11 bases. The CDR3 sequence is 14 residues long. With 11 bases clipped from V and 4 bases from J, the junction kept 10 bases outside the gene matches. Germline lookup yields CDR1 LNHDA and CDR2 SQIVND (reference sequence). CDR3 in DNA: TGTGCCTCCAAGACCGGGACAGGGGGGTACGAGCAGTACTTC. It translates to CASKTGTGGYEQYF.

V gene TRBV19 combines with J gene TRBJ1-5, with D possibly being TRBD1 (5 bases). CDR3 length: 15 residues. Germline V CDR1 and CDR2: LNHDA, SQIVND (reference sequence). The V end was cut by 3 bases, the J end by 6 bases, with 15 bases between. This chain's CDR3 is CASSIVDTTGQPQHF. CDR3 sequence (DNA): TGTGCCAGTAGTATCGTGGACACTACAGGTCAGCCCCAGCATTTT. Complete variable domain (other parts from reference TRBV19 and TRBJ1-5): DGGITQSPKYLFRKEGQNVTLSCEQNLNHDAMYWYRQDPGQGLRLIYYSQIVNDFQKGDIAEGYSVSREKKESFPLTVTSAQKNPTAFYLCASSIVDTTGQPQHFGDGTRLSIL.

The chain has TRBV7-2 and TRBJ1-4; tentative D call: TRBD1 (5 bases). CDR1 and CDR2 (germline): SGHTA, FQGNSA. This CDR3 is built from 15 residues. V lost 5 bases and J 4 bases, leaving 14 bases between the germline ends. The CDR3 DNA follows: TGTGCCAGCAGCCCCCCAGGGTTCGGTAATGAAAAACTGTTTTTT. This sequence encodes CASSPPGFGNEKLFF.

The V gene is TRBV29-1, the J gene TRBJ1-3, with no clear D. V was shortened by 7 bases and J by 0 bases, with 7 bases between the two germline ends. This CDR3 has 12 amino acids. In germline, CDR1 is SQVTM, CDR2 ANQGSEA. The CDR3 coding sequence is TGCAGCGGGGAGGGCTCTGGAAACACCATATATTTT. Its protein is CSGEGSGNTIYF. The complete variable domain, with remaining parts taken from reference TRBV29-1 and TRBJ1-3, reads SAVISQKPSRDICQRGTSLTIQCQVDSQVTMMFWYRQQPGQSLTLIATANQGSEATYESGFVIDKFPISRPNLTFSTLTVSNMSPEDSSIYLCSGEGSGNTIYFGEGSWLTVV.

This clone was found once. The chain links TRBV18 to TRBJ2-7; the D gene is possibly TRBD2 (6 bases). CDR3 length: 16 amino acids. Germline V gives CDR1 KGHSH, CDR2 LQKENI. With 6 bases removed from V and 2 bases from J, the gap between germline ends came to 20 bases. The DNA for the CDR3 is TGTGCCAGCTCCCCTGAAGGCGGGATCTTAGCCTACGAGCAGTACTTC. It is translated as CASSPEGGILAYEQYF.

The chain employs TRBV29-1 and TRBJ1-4; 7 bases match TRBD1. CDR3 size: 18 residues. Germline CDR1 is SQVTM and CDR2 is ANQGSEA. The V gene end was trimmed by 6 bases and the J gene end by 6 bases; junction bases not matched to a gene: 22. The CDR3 nucleotides read TGCAGCGTCCAAGATCGCTCCAGGGGGAAAGGGTTTTATGAAAAACTGTTTTTT. As protein: CSVQDRSRGKGFYEKLFF.

The chain employs TRBV27 and TRBJ2-3; 15 nucleotides line up with TRBD2. The ends lost 4 bases at V and 6 bases at J; junction bases unmatched: 5. The CDR3 is 16 amino acids. Germline V gives CDR1 MNHEY, CDR2 SMNVEV (reference sequence). CDR3 bases: TGTGCCAGCAGTTCATACGGGACTAGCGGGAGGGATACGCAGTATTTT. Translated, it gives CASSSYGTSGRDTQYF.

The V and J genes are TRBV30 and TRBJ1-5; maybe TRBD1 (5 bases). Germline V lookup: CDR1 GTSNPN, CDR2 SVGIG (reference sequence). CDR3 length: 16 amino acids. V lost 1 base and J 5 bases, leaving 18 bases between the germline ends. CDR3 nucleotides: TGTGCCTGGAGTGGGGGCGGGTGGGGCGCGGATCAGCCCCAGCATTTT. Amino acids: CAWSGGGWGADQPQHF.

This clone has just a few counts. V usage is TRBV9 and J usage is TRBJ2-7; perhaps TRBD2 as D (6 bases). This CDR3 is 16 amino acids long. Deletions cut 0 bases from V and 4 bases from J, with 17 bases between. The germline V gene encodes CDR1 SGDLS and CDR2 YYNGEE. The CDR3 here is CASSVAPGGINYEQYF. Written as DNA, the CDR3 is TGTGCCAGCAGCGTAGCCCCTGGCGGGATCAATTACGAGCAGTACTTC.

The rearrangement links TRBV6-5 to TRBJ2-7, with D perhaps TRBD1 or TRBD2 (5 bases each). Trimming shortened V by 0 bases and J by 7 bases, and 16 bases separated the two germline ends. Per germline, CDR1 MNHEY and CDR2 SVGAGI. The CDR3 totals 15 residues. CDR3 region: CASSYSKAGPGEQYF. The CDR3 nucleotides are TGTGCCAGCAGTTACTCGAAGGCAGGGCCGGGGGAGCAGTACTTC.

The chain joins TRBV7-9 to TRBJ1-2; 10 positions match TRBD1. CDR3 length equals 17 residues. The germline V gene encodes CDR1 SEHNR and CDR2 FQNEAQ (reference sequence). Losses at the gene ends were 4 bases for V and 4 bases for J; bases not matched to a gene: 12. CDR3 sequence: CASSSRRSGTGVYGYTF. The CDR3 nucleotides read TGTGCCAGCAGCTCGCGACGCTCTGGGACAGGGGTCTATGGCTACACCTTC.